Listed below are T cell receptor beta chains from one sample, sequenced in a study of CD8+ T cells in alopecia areata. The method was immunoSEQ multiplex PCR; TCRdb's version includes in-frame clones alone and lacks a portion of them. In the table there are roughly 35,000 clones, about 60% of which are singletons. Sequencing was carried out using NKG2D-high CD8+ T cells sorted from blood. These receptor sequences come from a human donor with alopecia areata. Each CDR3 is given with its conserved first and last residue. A D gene is named only where the DNA matches it firmly. Not every row has a clone size; where given, it reads once, few, many or a size class.

TRBV27	NA	TRBD1	TRBJ1-1	CASSDGGGQGEAFF	TGTGCCAGCAGTGACGGAGGCGGACAGGGCGAAGCTTTCTTT
TRBV27	NA	NA	TRBJ1-2	CASSPRGGGNYGYTF	TGTGCCAGCAGTCCTCGAGGGGGGGGTAACTATGGCTACACCTTC
TRBV5-1	NA	NA	TRBJ1-1	CASSWVGGIWTEAFF	TGCGCCAGCAGCTGGGTTGGCGGGATATGGACTGAAGCTTTCTTT
TRBV27	NA	NA	TRBJ2-7	CASSIQGRLEQYF	TGTGCCAGCAGTATACAGGGACGCCTCGAGCAGTACTTC
TRBV29-1	NA	NA	TRBJ2-5	CSVDPGLSDRSQYF	TGCAGCGTAGATCCGGGACTGAGTGACAGGTCCCAGTACTTC
TRBV4-2	NA	TRBD2	TRBJ2-1	CASSPLAGVNEQFF	TGTGCCAGCAGCCCACTAGCGGGAGTGAATGAGCAGTTCTTC
TRBV7-9	NA	NA	TRBJ2-2	CASPGRVARELFF	TGTGCCAGCCCCGGACGGGTGGCCAGGGAGCTGTTTTTT
TRBV4-2	NA	TRBD2	TRBJ2-1	CASSQVQREYDEQFF	TGTGCCAGCAGCCAAGTCCAGCGGGAGTATGATGAGCAGTTCTTC
TRBV7-2	NA	NA	TRBJ2-5	CASSLPLEETQYF	TGTGCCAGCAGCTTACCCCTCGAGGAGACCCAGTACTTC
TRBV7-2	NA	TRBD1	TRBJ2-1	CASSFAGGSYNEQFF	TGTGCCAGCAGCTTCGCAGGGGGTTCTTACAATGAGCAGTTCTTC
TRBV28	NA	NA	TRBJ2-1	CASSLHQGRTYNEQFF	TGTGCCAGCAGTTTGCACCAGGGCCGGACCTACAATGAGCAGTTCTTC
TRBV5-1	NA	NA	TRBJ1-1	CASSLALDRRTEAFF	TGCGCCAGCAGCTTGGCCTTAGATCGGCGGACTGAAGCTTTCTTT
TRBV7-8	NA	NA	TRBJ1-5	CASSSTGYSNQPQHF	TGTGCCAGCAGCTCGACAGGTTATAGCAATCAGCCCCAGCATTTT
TRBV29-1	NA	NA	TRBJ1-1	CSVAGNNEAFF	TGCAGCGTGGCAGGGAACAATGAAGCTTTCTTT
TRBV7-9	NA	TRBD1	TRBJ1-2	CASRGTVYGYTF	TGTGCCAGCAGGGGGACAGTCTATGGCTACACCTTC
TRBV9	NA	NA	TRBJ2-7	CASSAGSSYEQYF	TGTGCCAGCAGCGCCGGTAGCTCCTACGAGCAGTACTTC
TRBV13	few	NA	TRBJ2-5	CASSRPGQDQETQYF	TGTGCCAGCAGCCGCCCGGGACAAGACCAAGAGACCCAGTACTTC
TRBV5-1	NA	NA	TRBJ1-5	CASSLANLAHQPQHF	TGCGCCAGCAGCTTGGCCAACCTGGCGCATCAGCCCCAGCATTTT
TRBV2	NA	NA	TRBJ2-1	CASSEVGGSYNEQFF	TGTGCCAGCAGTGAAGTGGGGGGCTCATACAATGAGCAGTTCTTC
TRBV9	NA	NA	TRBJ2-7	CASSGGTAEQYF	TGTGCCAGCAGCGGAGGGACGGCCGAGCAGTACTTC
TRBV5-1	NA	NA	TRBJ1-1	CASSEYRERDTEAFF	TGCGCCAGCAGCGAATACAGGGAGAGGGACACTGAAGCTTTCTTT
TRBV4-1	once	TRBD1	TRBJ1-2	CASSQVPGQGENYGYTF	TGCGCCAGCAGCCAAGTGCCGGGACAGGGGGAGAACTATGGCTACACCTTC
TRBV9	NA	TRBD1	TRBJ2-2	CASSVPVKGTGGGGELFF	TGTGCCAGCAGCGTCCCAGTAAAGGGGACAGGGGGGGGCGGGGAGCTGTTTTTT
TRBV7-9	NA	NA	TRBJ2-7	CASSLGRGIRSHEQYF	TGTGCCAGCAGCTTAGGGAGAGGGATTCGTAGCCACGAGCAGTACTTC
TRBV29-1	few	NA	TRBJ1-1	CSVGGRGTEAFF	TGCAGCGTTGGCGGCAGGGGCACTGAAGCTTTCTTT
TRBV7-2	NA	NA	TRBJ2-7	CASSLLRVHEQYF	TGTGCCAGCAGCCTCCTCAGGGTCCACGAGCAGTACTTC